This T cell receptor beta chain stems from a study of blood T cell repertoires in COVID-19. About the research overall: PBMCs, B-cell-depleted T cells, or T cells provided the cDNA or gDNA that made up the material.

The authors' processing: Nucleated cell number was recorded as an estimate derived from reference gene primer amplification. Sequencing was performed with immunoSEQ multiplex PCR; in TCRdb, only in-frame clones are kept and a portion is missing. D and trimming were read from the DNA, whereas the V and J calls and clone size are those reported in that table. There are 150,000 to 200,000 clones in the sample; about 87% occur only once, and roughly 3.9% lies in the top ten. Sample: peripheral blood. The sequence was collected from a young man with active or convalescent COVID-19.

The CDR3 DNA reads as TGTGCCAGCAGTTTATTGGGCATCAATCAGCCCCAGCATTTT. Protein sequence: CASSLLGINQPQHF. The chain joins TRBV27 to TRBJ1-5; D unresolved. Trimming shortened V by 1 base and J by 3 bases, and 7 bases separated the two germline ends. The germline CDR1 and CDR2 sequences are MNHEY and SMNVEV (reference sequence). The CDR3 is 14 residues long.